These 12 T cell receptor beta chains came from one sample sequenced in a study of fetal regulatory T cell absence and autoimmunity. The protocol was immunoSEQ multiplex PCR, while the TCRdb copy is restricted to in-frame clones and leaves out a portion. The table shows around 45,000 clones, with approximately 83% occurring only once. The source material was cord blood. These receptors were obtained from a newborn boy with IPEX syndrome.

The rearrangement uses TRBV5-1 and TRBJ2-5, with D perhaps TRBD1 (6 bases). The V end lost 0 bases, the J end lost 4 bases, and 13 bases lay between the germline ends. There are 15 residues in the CDR3. Germline V gene sequence: CDR1 SGHRS, CDR2 YFSETQ. CDR3 loop: CASSLGGQSGETQYF. CDR3 nucleotides: TGCGCCAGCAGCTTGGGCGGACAGTCGGGAGAGACCCAGTACTTC.

This clone occurred a few times. The chain recombines TRBV5-6 with TRBJ2-5, with D possibly being TRBD1 (5 bases). Germline lookup yields CDR1 SGHDT and CDR2 YYEEEE. V was clipped by 0 bases and J by 0 bases, with 6 bases between them. The length of the CDR3 is 14 residues. The CDR3 nucleotides read TGTGCCAGCAGCTTGGCAGGGAACCAAGAGACCCAGTACTTC. This encodes CASSLAGNQETQYF.

This clone was observed a few times. The CDR3 nucleotides read TGTGCAAGTACGACAGAGGCCTACGAGCAGTACTTC. It encodes CASTTEAYEQYF. The chain links TRBV12-2 to TRBJ2-7; TRBD1, the table's D call, lacks a check against the DNA. TRBV12-2 counts as a pseudogene. This CDR3 is 12 amino acids long.

In DNA, the CDR3 is TGTGCCAGCAGTTTGACTAGCGGGGTGTACCGCGAGCAGTACTTC. Translating it yields CASSLTSGVYREQYF. This chain uses TRBV27 with TRBJ2-7, with 11 positions matching TRBD2. The CDR3 contains 15 residues. The germline gives CDR1 MNHEY, CDR2 SMNVEV (reference sequence). Losses at the gene ends were 3 bases for V and 6 bases for J; bases not matched to a gene: 7.

This clone was counted between two and nine times. J is TRBJ1-5 and V is TRBV6-1, with D unclear. This CDR3 spans 14 amino acids. Germline V gene data show CDR1 as MNHNS and CDR2 as SASEGT. Trimming removed 2 bases at V and 0 bases at J, with 5 bases between. CDR3 DNA: TGTGCCAGCAGTGAACTCCTTAGCAATCAGCCCCAGCATTTT. Its translation: CASSELLSNQPQHF.

The rearrangement links TRBV5-1 to TRBJ2-1, with 9 bases that match TRBD2. The junction had 4 bases not matched to a gene; V was cut back by 0 bases and J by 9 bases. Germline CDR1 reads SGHRS; CDR2 reads YFSETQ. This CDR3 has 14 amino acids. DNA for the CDR3: TGCGCCAGCAGCTTGGTTGGTAGCGGGGGTGAGCAGTTCTTC. It encodes CASSLVGSGGEQFF.

This clone has only a few counts. The rearrangement links TRBV10-3 to TRBJ2-7, with 12 bases aligning to TRBD2. J was trimmed by 4 bases and V by 3 bases; bases with no gene match: 4. The CDR3 sequence is 15 residues long. Germline assignment: CDR1 ENHRY and CDR2 SYGVKD. Here the CDR3 reads CAISDSTSGGYEQYF. CDR3 nucleotide sequence: TGTGCCATCAGTGATTCGACTAGCGGGGGTTACGAGCAGTACTTC.

This chain joins TRBV11-2 and TRBJ1-2; 10 nucleotides agree with TRBD1. The germline gives CDR1 SGHAT, CDR2 FQNNGV. The J segment lost 8 bases and the V segment lost 0 bases, leaving 6 bases of the junction unmatched. CDR3 length equals 15 residues. The CDR3 region has the DNA TGTGCCAGCAGCTTAGATAGGACAGGGGGAGACGGCTACACCTTC. Its protein product is CASSLDRTGGDGYTF.

The chain links TRBV5-1 to TRBJ1-2, with D possibly being TRBD1 (6 bases). Trimming took off 9 bases at V and 2 bases at J, with 14 bases between the two ends. The length of the CDR3 is 13 residues. CDR1 is SGHRS and CDR2 is YFSETQ in the germline V gene. The CDR3 region is CATAHDRNYGYTF. In DNA, the CDR3 is TGCGCCACCGCCCACGACAGGAACTATGGCTACACCTTC.

The rearrangement uses TRBV6-1 and TRBJ2-2; D is unclear. Germline lookup yields CDR1 MNHNS and CDR2 SASEGT. CDR3 length: 14 amino acids. Trimming removed 6 bases from V and 2 bases from J, with 10 bases in between. The CDR3 reads CASSLGPNTGELFF. The DNA of the CDR3 is TGTGCCAGCAGCTTAGGACCAAACACCGGGGAGCTGTTTTTT.

The V gene is TRBV27, the J gene TRBJ1-1, with a weak D call TRBD1 (6 bases). Germline CDR1 and CDR2: MNHEY and SMNVEV (reference sequence). The CDR3 extends over 15 amino acids. With 5 bases removed from V and 8 bases from J, the gap between germline ends came to 21 bases. The CDR3 here is CASSPQQGLASEAFF. The CDR3 DNA sequence: TGTGCCAGCAGTCCCCAACAGGGACTCGCTTCCGAAGCTTTCTTT.

This clone has only a few counts. The chain recombines TRBV20-1 with TRBJ2-1; D is unclear. Germline V gene sequence: CDR1 DFQATT, CDR2 SNEGSKA (reference sequence). The CDR3 has 11 residues. The V end was cut by 7 bases, the J end by 1 base, with 5 bases between. Written as DNA, the CDR3 is TGCAGTGGAGGATCCTACAATGAGCAGTTCTTC. Residues: CSGGSYNEQFF.